The 2 T cell receptor beta chains listed next were all sequenced from one sample in a study of blood T cell repertoires in COVID-19. Sequenced by immunoSEQ multiplex PCR; TCRdb stores in-frame clones only, minus some. The sample has about 190,000 clones; around 84% are singletons. The material sequenced was peripheral blood. These TCRs come from a human donor in a cohort sampled during active COVID-19.

The sample holds a few counts of this clone. This chain uses TRBV10-1 with TRBJ2-3; D possibly corresponds to TRBD1 (6 bases). V lost 9 bases and J lost 8, with 36 bases in between. CDR1 and CDR2 from the germline V gene are WNHNN and SYGVQD (reference sequence). The CDR3 is made up of 19 amino acids. The CDR3 DNA sequence: TGCGCCAGTCGCAGCAGTAGAAACTATCGGGACAAGATTCGGGGTACGCAGTATTTT. Translation gives CASRSSRNYRDKIRGTQYF.

This CDR3 reads CASRRTSGYNEQFF. The CDR3 DNA reads as TGTGCCAGCAGACGGACTAGCGGATACAATGAGCAGTTCTTC. The chain has TRBV2 and TRBJ2-1; 10 bases are a match to TRBD2. Germline-derived CDR1 and CDR2 are SNHLY and FYNNEI. CDR3 length equals 14 residues. With V trimmed by 6 bases and J by 4 bases, 3 bases remained unmatched.